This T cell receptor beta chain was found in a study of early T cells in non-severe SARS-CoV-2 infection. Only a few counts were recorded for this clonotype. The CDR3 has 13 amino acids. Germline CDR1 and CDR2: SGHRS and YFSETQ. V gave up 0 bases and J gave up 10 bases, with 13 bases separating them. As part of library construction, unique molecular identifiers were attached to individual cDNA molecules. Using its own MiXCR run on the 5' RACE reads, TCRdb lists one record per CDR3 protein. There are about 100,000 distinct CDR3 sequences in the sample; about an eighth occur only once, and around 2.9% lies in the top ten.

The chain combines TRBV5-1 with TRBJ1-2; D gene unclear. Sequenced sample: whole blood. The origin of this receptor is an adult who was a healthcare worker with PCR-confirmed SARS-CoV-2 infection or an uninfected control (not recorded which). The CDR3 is CASSLESGYHYTF. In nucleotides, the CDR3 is TGCGCCAGCAGCTTGGAGTCGGGTTATCACTACACCTTC. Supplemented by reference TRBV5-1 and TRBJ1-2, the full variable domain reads KAGVTQTPRYLIKTRGQQVTLSCSPISGHRSVSWYQQTPGQGLQFLFEYFSETQRNKGNFPGRFSGRQFSNSRSEMNVSTLELGDSALYLCASSLESGYHYTFGSGTRLTVV.